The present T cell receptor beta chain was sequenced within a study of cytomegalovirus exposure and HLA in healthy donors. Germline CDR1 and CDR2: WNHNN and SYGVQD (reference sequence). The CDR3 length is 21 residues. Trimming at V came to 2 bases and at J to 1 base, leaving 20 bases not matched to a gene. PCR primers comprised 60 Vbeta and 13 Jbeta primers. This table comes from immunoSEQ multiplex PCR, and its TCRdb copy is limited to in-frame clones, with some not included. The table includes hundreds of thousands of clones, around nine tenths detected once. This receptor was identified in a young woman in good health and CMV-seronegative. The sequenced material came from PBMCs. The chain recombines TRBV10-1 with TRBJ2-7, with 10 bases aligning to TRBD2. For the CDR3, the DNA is TGCGCCAGCAGTGAGCGGGGGCGACAGGGCACCGCTAGCGGGGGATCCTACGAGCAGTACTTC. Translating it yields CASSERGRQGTASGGSYEQYF.